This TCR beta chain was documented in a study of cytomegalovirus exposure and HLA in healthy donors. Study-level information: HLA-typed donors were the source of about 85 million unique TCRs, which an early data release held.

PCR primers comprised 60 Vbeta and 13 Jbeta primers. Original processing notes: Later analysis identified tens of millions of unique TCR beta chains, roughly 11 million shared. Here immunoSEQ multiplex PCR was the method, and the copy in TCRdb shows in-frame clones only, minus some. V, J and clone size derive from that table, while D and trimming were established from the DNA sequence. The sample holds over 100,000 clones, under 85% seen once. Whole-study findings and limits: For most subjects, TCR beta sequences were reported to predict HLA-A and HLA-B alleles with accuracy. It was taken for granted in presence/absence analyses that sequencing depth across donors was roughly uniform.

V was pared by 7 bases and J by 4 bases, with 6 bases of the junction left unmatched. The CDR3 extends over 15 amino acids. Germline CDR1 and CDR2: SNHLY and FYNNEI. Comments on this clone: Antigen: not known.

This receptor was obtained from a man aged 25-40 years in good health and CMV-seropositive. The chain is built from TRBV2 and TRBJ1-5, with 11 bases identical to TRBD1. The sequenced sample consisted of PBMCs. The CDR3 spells CASTADRGLNQPQHF. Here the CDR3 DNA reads TGTGCCAGCACAGCGGACAGGGGGCTGAATCAGCCCCAGCATTTT.